The entry below describes one TCR beta chain. As yet, its antigen is unknown. Per germline, CDR1 SGHAT and CDR2 FQNNGV. The length of the CDR3 is 15 residues. V was pared by 1 base and J by 7 bases, with 14 bases between. Both 60 Vbeta primers and 13 Jbeta primers went into the PCR. Only in-frame clones appear in the TCRdb table, and some are missing; sequencing was by immunoSEQ multiplex PCR. Of roughly 130,000 clones listed, about 8.5% are singletons. While unrecorded immune exposures were likely, the donors were nominally healthy when sampled. This sample was taken from a study of cytomegalovirus exposure and HLA in healthy donors. Study observations and caveats: A likely sequencing artifact accounted for one observed cluster of highly shared sequence variants.

The chain employs TRBV11-2 and TRBJ1-5, with D perhaps matching TRBD1 (5 bases). The origin of this receptor is a man aged 40-49 years in good health and CMV-seronegative. Sequenced: PBMCs. CDR3 region: CASSLGQGGNQPQHF. The CDR3 nucleotides read TGTGCCAGCAGCTTAGGCCAGGGAGGAAACCAGCCCCAGCATTTT. The variable domain in full, completed from reference TRBV11-2 and TRBJ1-5, reads EAGVAQSPRYKIIEKRQSVAFWCNPISGHATLYWYQQILGQGPKLLIQFQNNGVVDDSQLPKDRFSAERLKGVDSTLKIQPAKLEDSAVYLCASSLGQGGNQPQHFGDGTRLSIL.